The rows below give T cell receptor beta chains drawn from one sample of a study of blood T cell repertoires in COVID-19. TCRdb keeps only in-frame clones here, not all; method: immunoSEQ multiplex PCR. The sample has about 360,000 clones; about 86% are singletons. Sequencing was performed on peripheral blood. These receptors originate from a woman aged 60 to 75 with COVID-19, enrolled during active disease. The CDR3 runs from the conserved cysteine through the conserved F or W. Fields, in order: J gene, clone size, D gene, V gene, CDR3 protein, CDR3 DNA. D genes are given only for firm matches. Some rows mark clone size as missing; the rest say once, few, many or name a class of expanded clone.

j_call: TRBJ1-1; clone_size: .; d_call: TRBD1; v_call: TRBV18; cdr3_aa: CASSLFGTGAALVSTEAFF; cdr3_nt: TGTGCCAGCTCACTCTTCGGGACAGGGGCTGCCCTAGTAAGCACTGAAGCTTTCTTT
j_call: TRBJ1-3; clone_size: .; d_call: .; v_call: TRBV5-5; cdr3_aa: CASKQGGNTIYF; cdr3_nt: TGTGCCAGCAAGCAGGGTGGAAACACCATATATTTT
j_call: TRBJ2-3; clone_size: .; d_call: .; v_call: TRBV28; cdr3_aa: CASSLRGVGTDTQYF; cdr3_nt: TGTGCCAGCAGTTTACGCGGGGTCGGCACAGATACGCAGTATTTT
j_call: TRBJ1-1; clone_size: .; d_call: .; v_call: TRBV11-2; cdr3_aa: CASSVTGGGVTEAFF; cdr3_nt: TGTGCCAGCAGCGTAACAGGAGGCGGGGTCACTGAAGCTTTCTTT
j_call: TRBJ1-2; clone_size: .; d_call: TRBD1; v_call: TRBV19; cdr3_aa: CASSLGQVYYGYTF; cdr3_nt: TGTGCCAGTAGCCTAGGACAGGTCTACTATGGCTACACCTTC
j_call: TRBJ2-5; clone_size: .; d_call: .; v_call: TRBV27; cdr3_aa: CASSLAQGGETQYF; cdr3_nt: TGTGCCAGCAGTTTGGCCCAGGGTGGAGAGACCCAGTACTTC
j_call: TRBJ2-3; clone_size: .; d_call: .; v_call: TRBV25-1; cdr3_aa: CASSERGRGRGADTQYF; cdr3_nt: TGTGCCAGCAGTGAACGTGGCAGGGGACGGGGTGCAGATACGCAGTATTTT
j_call: TRBJ1-1; clone_size: .; d_call: .; v_call: TRBV19; cdr3_aa: CATKMDGGGLNTEAFF; cdr3_nt: TGTGCCACCAAGATGGATGGGGGGGGCTTGAACACTGAAGCTTTCTTT
j_call: TRBJ2-7; clone_size: .; d_call: TRBD2; v_call: TRBV19; cdr3_aa: CASRTSGGSYEQYF; cdr3_nt: TGTGCCAGCCGGACTAGCGGGGGCTCCTACGAGCAGTACTTC
j_call: TRBJ2-7; clone_size: .; d_call: .; v_call: TRBV18; cdr3_aa: CASSPRQGPYEQYF; cdr3_nt: TGTGCCAGCTCACCCCGGCAGGGGCCCTACGAGCAGTACTTC
j_call: TRBJ1-6; clone_size: .; d_call: TRBD1; v_call: TRBV10-3; cdr3_aa: CAISSTQGQGQGARTPLHF; cdr3_nt: TGTGCCATCAGTTCAACCCAGGGACAGGGACAGGGGGCGCGAACACCCCTCCACTTT
j_call: TRBJ1-1; clone_size: few; d_call: TRBD1; v_call: TRBV6-2/TRBV6-3; cdr3_aa: CASSYRTGYTEAFF; cdr3_nt: TGTGCCAGCAGTTACCGGACAGGGTATACTGAAGCTTTCTTT
j_call: TRBJ2-3; clone_size: .; d_call: .; v_call: TRBV7-6; cdr3_aa: CASSLGGGRSLDTQYF; cdr3_nt: TGTGCCAGCAGCTTGGGCGGGGGCAGATCTCTGGATACGCAGTATTTT
j_call: TRBJ2-7; clone_size: .; d_call: .; v_call: TRBV6-5; cdr3_aa: CASSGRRGGEYEQYF; cdr3_nt: TGTGCCAGCAGCGGGAGGAGGGGGGGCGAGTACGAGCAGTACTTC